These 10 T cell receptor beta chains originate from one sample sequenced in a study of blood T cell repertoires in COVID-19. The assay was immunoSEQ multiplex PCR, and TCRdb's table has in-frame clones only and misses some. The sample shows roughly 100,000 clones, 85% to 90% of them seen only once. Sequencing input: peripheral blood. The receptors were sampled from a middle-aged man with acute or convalescent COVID-19.

This rearrangement joins TRBV11-2 to TRBJ2-7, with D possibly being TRBD2 (6 bases). CDR1 is SGHAT, CDR2 FQNNGV, per germline. The ends were cut back, 4 bases at V and 1 base at J, with 14 bases in the middle. There are 15 residues in the CDR3. The CDR3 sequence: CASSSDYGSSYEQYF. The CDR3 nucleotides read TGTGCCAGCAGCTCGGACTACGGGTCGTCCTACGAGCAGTACTTC. The full variable domain, with the rest looked up from reference TRBV11-2 and TRBJ2-7, is EAGVAQSPRYKIIEKRQSVAFWCNPISGHATLYWYQQILGQGPKLLIQFQNNGVVDDSQLPKDRFSAERLKGVDSTLKIQPAKLEDSAVYLCASSSDYGSSYEQYFGPGTRLTVT.

This clone turned up a few times. The J gene is TRBJ2-3, the V gene TRBV27, with D maybe TRBD2 (7 bases). The ends were cut back, 4 bases at V and 6 bases at J, with 17 bases in the middle. This CDR3 contains 15 residues. The V gene's germline CDR1 is MNHEY and CDR2 SMNVEV (reference sequence). CDR3 protein: CASSSPRGAGDTQYF. CDR3 nucleotide sequence: TGTGCCAGCAGTTCCCCTCGGGGGGCGGGGGATACGCAGTATTTT.

This chain connects TRBV10-3 to TRBJ2-7, with 10 bases aligning to TRBD1. Trimming at V came to 7 bases and at J to 6 bases, leaving 12 bases not matched to a gene. Germline V lookup: CDR1 ENHRY, CDR2 SYGVKD. The CDR3 is made up of 15 amino acids. CDR3 coding DNA: TGTGCCATCAATGACGAGACAGGGGGCGACCGCGAGCAGTACTTC. Translating gives CAINDETGGDREQYF.

V usage is TRBV7-2 and J usage is TRBJ2-5; D possibly corresponds to TRBD2 (5 bases). Trimming took off 1 base at V and 0 bases at J, with 9 bases between the two ends. Germline V CDR1 and CDR2: SGHTA, FQGNSA. CDR3 size: 15 residues. CDR3 sequence reads: CASSLVVRDQETQYF. The DNA of the CDR3 is TGTGCCAGCAGCTTAGTCGTGAGGGACCAAGAGACCCAGTACTTC.

The chain joins TRBV5-1 to TRBJ1-2; TRBD1 agrees at 7 bases. Per the germline V gene, CDR1 is SGHRS and CDR2 is YFSETQ. V was pared by 0 bases and J by 4 bases, with 9 bases of the junction left unmatched. The CDR3 extends over 16 amino acids. CDR3 coding DNA: TGCGCCAGCAGCTTGGCGGGACAGACTACCAGCTATGGCTACACCTTC. Translating gives CASSLAGQTTSYGYTF. The full variable domain, rest sourced from reference TRBV5-1 and TRBJ1-2, is KAGVTQTPRYLIKTRGQQVTLSCSPISGHRSVSWYQQTPGQGLQFLFEYFSETQRNKGNFPGRFSGRQFSNSRSEMNVSTLELGDSALYLCASSLAGQTTSYGYTFGSGTRLTVV.

The genes are TRBV7-8 and TRBJ1-5, with TRBD1 matching over 8 bases. Trimming cost V 4 bases and J 7 bases; bases outside gene matches: 3. Looked up from germline, CDR1 is SGHVS and CDR2 is FQNEAQ. The CDR3 runs to 13 residues. The CDR3: CASSSDRGQPQHF. The CDR3 bases are TGTGCCAGCAGCTCCGACAGGGGCCAGCCCCAGCATTTT.

This sequence joins TRBV3-1 (or the pseudogene TRBV3-2) and TRBJ2-2; no clear D. The CDR3 contains 14 residues. Trimming left V 0 bases short and J 8 bases short, with 10 bases between. CDR1 is LGHDT, CDR2 YNNKEL, per germline (reference sequence). For the CDR3, the DNA is TGTGCCAGCAGCCAAGACCTAACCGGGGGGGAGCTGTTTTTT. This translates into CASSQDLTGGELFF.

The rearrangement uses TRBV12-3 or TRBV12-4 and TRBJ2-2; D uncertain. This CDR3 is built from 12 residues. V lost 5 bases and J lost 7, with 8 bases in between. The CDR3 DNA reads TGTGCCAGCAGTCCGCCGAGCGGGGAGCTGTTTTTT. Translation: CASSPPSGELFF.

The chain carries TRBV5-4 and TRBJ2-1; possibly TRBD1 for D (6 bases). CDR1 is SGHNT, CDR2 YYREEE, per germline (reference sequence). CDR3 length: 14 residues. V lost 4 bases and J 1 base, leaving 9 bases between the germline ends. This CDR3 reads CASSVQGSYNEQFF. The CDR3 coding sequence is TGTGCCAGCAGCGTACAGGGTTCCTACAATGAGCAGTTCTTC.

The chain couples TRBV2 to TRBJ2-3, with D possibly matching TRBD2 (5 bases). The CDR3 length is 14 residues. Trimming cost V 3 bases and J 5 bases, with 12 bases left between them. In germline, CDR1 is SNHLY, CDR2 FYNNEI. CDR3 sequence reads: CASSDLGVVDTQYF. In DNA form, the CDR3 reads TGTGCCAGCAGTGATTTGGGAGTTGTAGATACGCAGTATTTT.